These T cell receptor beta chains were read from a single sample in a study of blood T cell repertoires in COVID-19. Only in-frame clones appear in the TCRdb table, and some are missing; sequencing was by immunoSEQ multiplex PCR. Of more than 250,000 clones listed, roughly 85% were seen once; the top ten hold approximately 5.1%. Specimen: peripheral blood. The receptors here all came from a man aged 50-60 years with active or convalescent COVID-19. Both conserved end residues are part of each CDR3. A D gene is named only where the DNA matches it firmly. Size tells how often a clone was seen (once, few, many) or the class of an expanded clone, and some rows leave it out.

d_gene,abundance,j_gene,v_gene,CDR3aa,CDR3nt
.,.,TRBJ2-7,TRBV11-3,CASSLEGGLPYF,TGTGCCAGCAGCTTAGAGGGGGGATTGCCGTACTTC
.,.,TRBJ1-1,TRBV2,CASRLTPTSEAFF,TGTGCCAGCAGGCTGACACCGACCTCTGAAGCTTTCTTT
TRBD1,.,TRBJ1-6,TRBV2,CASTRTGTGDSPLHF,TGTGCCAGCACCAGGACAGGTACCGGGGATTCACCCCTCCACTTT
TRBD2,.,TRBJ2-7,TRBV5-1,CASSLEIAGGPAYEQYF,TGCGCCAGCAGCTTGGAAATAGCGGGAGGGCCGGCGTATGAGCAGTACTTC
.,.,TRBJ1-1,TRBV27,CASSSNRQMNTEAFF,TGTGCCAGCAGCTCGAATAGACAGATGAACACTGAAGCTTTCTTT
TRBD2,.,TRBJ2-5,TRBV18,CASSPPTGGWETQYF,TGTGCCAGCTCACCACCGACGGGAGGGTGGGAGACCCAGTACTTC
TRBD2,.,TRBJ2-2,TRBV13,CASSRSGTSNTGELFF,TGTGCCAGCAGCCGGTCCGGGACTAGCAATACCGGGGAGCTGTTTTTT
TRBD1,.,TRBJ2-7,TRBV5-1,CASSKQGASGGSYEQYF,TGCGCCAGCTCTAAACAGGGGGCATCCGGGGGCTCCTACGAGCAGTACTTC
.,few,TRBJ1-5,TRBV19,CASRPSPSGPDSNQPQHF,TGTGCCAGTAGACCCAGCCCCAGCGGGCCCGATAGCAATCAGCCCCAGCATTTT
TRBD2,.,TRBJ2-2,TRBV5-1,CASSLGAGESTGELFF,TGCGCCAGCAGCTTGGGAGCGGGAGAGAGCACCGGGGAGCTGTTTTTT
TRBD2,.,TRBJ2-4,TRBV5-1,CASSLVGDWTSGRLAKNIQYF,TGCGCCAGCAGCTTGGTGGGAGACTGGACTAGCGGGAGGCTAGCCAAAAACATTCAGTACTTC
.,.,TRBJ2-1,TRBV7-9,CASSSSRRNWNEQFF,TGTGCCAGCAGCTCGTCTAGGAGAAACTGGAATGAGCAGTTCTTC
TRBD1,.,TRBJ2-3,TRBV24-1,CATSETGGSDTQYF,TGTGCCACCAGTGAGACAGGGGGGAGCGATACGCAGTATTTT
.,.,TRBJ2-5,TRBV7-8,CASSVQRYQETQYF,TGTGCCAGCAGCGTCCAGCGGTACCAAGAGACCCAGTACTTC
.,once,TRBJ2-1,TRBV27,CASRRGAGYNEQFF,TGTGCCAGCCGCCGGGGGGCTGGCTACAATGAGCAGTTCTTC
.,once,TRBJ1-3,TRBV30,CAWAGEVGNTIYF,TGTGCCTGGGCGGGGGAGGTCGGAAACACCATATATTTT
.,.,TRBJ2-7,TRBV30,CAWSVRTTSGYEQYF,TGTGCCTGGAGTGTCCGGACGACTAGTGGCTACGAGCAGTACTTC
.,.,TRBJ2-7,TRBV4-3,CASSQDRGYYEQYF,TGCGCCAGCAGCCAAGATAGAGGCTACTACGAGCAGTACTTC
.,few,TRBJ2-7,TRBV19,CASSPSGGSYEQYF,TGTGCCAGTAGTCCCTCCGGGGGCTCCTACGAGCAGTACTTC
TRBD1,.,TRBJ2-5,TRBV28,CASSLGTDQETQYF,TGTGCCAGCAGCCTCGGGACAGACCAAGAGACCCAGTACTTC
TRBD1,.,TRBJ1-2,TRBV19,CASSRGQSYYGYTF,TGTGCCAGCTCCAGGGGACAGAGTTACTATGGCTACACCTTC
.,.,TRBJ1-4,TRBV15,CATSRQRLPGEKLFF,TGTGCCACCAGCAGGCAGCGCTTACCTGGAGAAAAACTGTTTTTT
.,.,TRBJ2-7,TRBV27,CASSSLGQYYEQYF,TGTGCCAGCAGTTCCCTTGGACAGTACTACGAGCAGTACTTC
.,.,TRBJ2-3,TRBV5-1,CASSLAPGDTDTQYF,TGCGCCAGCAGCTTGGCCCCGGGAGACACAGATACGCAGTATTTT
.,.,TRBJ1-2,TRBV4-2,CASSQDEAGLGYTF,TGTGCCAGCAGCCAAGATGAGGCAGGGCTTGGCTACACCTTC
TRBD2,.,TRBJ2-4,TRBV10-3,CATGLAMTQNIQYF,TGTGCCACGGGACTAGCGATGACCCAAAACATTCAGTACTTC
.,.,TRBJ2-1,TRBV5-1,CASSLGLLNNEQFF,TGCGCCAGCAGCTTGGGACTACTTAACAATGAGCAGTTCTTC
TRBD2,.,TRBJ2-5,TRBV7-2,CASSLASLAGSTQYF,TGTGCCAGCAGCTTAGCGAGCCTAGCGGGATCCACCCAGTACTTC
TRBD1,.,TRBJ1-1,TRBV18,CASSPGQANTEAFF,TGTGCCAGCTCACCGGGACAGGCGAACACTGAAGCTTTCTTT
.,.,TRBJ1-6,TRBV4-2,CASSQGMGKRDSPLHF,TGTGCCAGCAGCCAAGGAATGGGCAAGAGGGATTCACCCCTCCACTTT
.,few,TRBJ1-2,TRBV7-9,CASSLVSGYGYTF,TGTGCCAGCAGCTTAGTTTCAGGTTATGGCTACACCTTC
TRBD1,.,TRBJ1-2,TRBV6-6,CASSRGDRSPGGYTF,TGTGCCAGCAGTAGGGGGGACAGGTCCCCCGGGGGCTACACCTTC
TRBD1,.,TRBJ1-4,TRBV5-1,CASSQRQGGEKLFF,TGCGCCAGCAGCCAGAGACAGGGGGGAGAAAAACTGTTTTTT
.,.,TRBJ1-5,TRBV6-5,CASRATSNQPQHF,TGTGCCAGCAGGGCCACGAGCAATCAGCCCCAGCATTTT
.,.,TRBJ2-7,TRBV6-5,CASLGRGHSGEQYF,TGTGCCTCCCTCGGCAGGGGCCACTCGGGCGAGCAGTACTTC
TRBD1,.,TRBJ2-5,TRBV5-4,CASSGQGRGLETQYF,TGTGCCAGCTCGGGACAGGGCAGGGGGTTAGAGACCCAGTACTTC
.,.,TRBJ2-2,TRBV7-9,CASSLVVGAGELFF,TGTGCCAGCAGCTTAGTTGTGGGCGCCGGGGAGCTGTTTTTT